This T cell receptor beta chain was retrieved from a study of cytomegalovirus exposure and HLA in healthy donors. Study-wide results and limits: Most TCR sequences were rare, but some public TCRs occurred in many donors. As confirmed in vitro, a few CMV-associated chains were specific for CMV antigens. Cytomegalovirus association was assigned to approximately 160 TCR beta chains.

TCRdb's copy holds only in-frame clones and misses some; the assay was immunoSEQ multiplex PCR. The table includes roughly 95,000 clones, 85% detected once. The CDR3 extends over 15 amino acids. The germline CDR1 and CDR2 sequences are SGDLS and YYNGEE. The V and J ends lost 1 base and 0 bases respectively, with 8 bases between them. Concerning this clone itself: What it binds is not known.

The chain employs TRBV9 and TRBJ1-5, with TRBD1 as a possible D gene (5 bases). The sequenced material came from PBMCs. The clonotype originates from a man younger than 35 in good health and CMV-seropositive. The CDR3 nucleotides read TGTGCCAGCAGCGTATCGGGGGGTAGCAATCAGCCCCAGCATTTT. It yields the protein CASSVSGGSNQPQHF.